Listed here are 27 T cell receptor beta chains from one sample, sequenced in a study of radiotherapy plus CTLA-4 blockade in lung cancer. Measured with immunoSEQ multiplex PCR; TCRdb has only the in-frame clones, and not every one. Counted here are more than 90,000 clones, about 80% occurring once; the ten biggest clones make up about 3.3%. The starting material was peripheral blood, obtained from a patient treated with radiotherapy plus ipilimumab. Receptor source: a human donor with non-small cell lung cancer that progressed on radiotherapy plus ipilimumab. Some clones in this sample may be carry-over from other donors' samples.

This clone was recorded a few times. CDR3 region: CASSYAGDAGYTF. CDR3 nucleotides: TGTGCCAGCAGTTACGCGGGCGATGCTGGCTACACCTTC. This chain connects TRBV6-6 to TRBJ1-2; D gene unclear. V lost 2 bases and J 7 bases, leaving 11 bases between the germline ends. The CDR3 totals 13 residues. Per germline, CDR1 MNHNY and CDR2 SVGAGI (reference sequence).

V usage is TRBV4-2 and J usage is TRBJ1-1; D is uncertain. V was cut by 0 bases and J by 0 bases, with 8 bases left in between. The CDR3 runs 15 residues. CDR1 LGHNA and CDR2 YNFKEQ come from the germline V gene. The CDR3 spells CASSQEVSVNTEAFF. The CDR3 DNA follows: TGTGCCAGCAGCCAAGAAGTTTCAGTGAACACTGAAGCTTTCTTT.

The chain combines TRBV18 with TRBJ1-5; weak D call: TRBD1 (6 bases). The CDR3 has 16 residues. Germline lookup yields CDR1 KGHSH and CDR2 LQKENI. V was pared by 6 bases and J by 4 bases, with 19 bases between. The CDR3 DNA sequence: TGTGCCAGCTCGCCGAGGTCAGGGGCCCTTAATCAGCCCCAGCATTTT. It is translated as CASSPRSGALNQPQHF.

This chain's CDR3 is CASSEGLLTGRHGYTF. CDR3 nucleotides: TGCGCCAGCAGCGAAGGACTCCTTACTGGGCGGCATGGCTACACCTTC. This chain links TRBV4-3 with TRBJ1-2; no reliable D call. This CDR3 comprises 16 residues. Germline V CDR1 and CDR2: LGHNA, YSLEER. Trimming removed 5 bases at V and 6 bases at J, with 22 bases between.

This clone was seen only a few times. This sequence joins TRBV27 and TRBJ1-2; 10 bases align to TRBD1. Germline-derived CDR1 and CDR2 are MNHEY and SMNVEV (reference sequence). The CDR3 totals 14 residues. The ends lost 6 bases at V and 9 bases at J; junction bases unmatched: 10. The CDR3 loop is CASRLKTGGGRYTF. In DNA form, the CDR3 reads TGTGCCAGCAGATTAAAGACAGGGGGCGGTCGCTACACCTTC.

V usage is TRBV6-5 and J usage is TRBJ2-6; perhaps TRBD1 as D (6 bases). Trimming cost V 7 bases and J 4 bases, with 14 bases left between them. The CDR3 extends over 15 amino acids. Germline V gives CDR1 MNHEY, CDR2 SVGAGI. The CDR3 loop reads CASKLQGSGANVLTF. The CDR3, as DNA: TGTGCCAGCAAACTACAGGGTTCCGGGGCCAACGTCCTGACTTTC.

J is TRBJ1-1 and V is TRBV19; D may be TRBD1 (5 bases). This CDR3 comprises 13 residues. CDR1 and CDR2 from the germline V gene are LNHDA and SQIVND (reference sequence). The germline V and J ends were trimmed by 4 bases and 1 base, with 7 bases remaining between them. CDR3 DNA sequence: TGTGCCAGTAGTAGACAGCCGAACACTGAAGCTTTCTTT. Translating it yields CASSRQPNTEAFF.

CDR3 DNA: TGTGCCAGCAGCCAAGACGGAACGGGGGGCCCCCCCGAGCAGTACTTC. This gives the protein CASSQDGTGGPPEQYF. The chain has TRBV4-2 and TRBJ2-5, with a weak D call TRBD2 (7 bases). The better agreement between TRBJ2-7 and the DNA end casts doubt on the J call. Germline CDR1 reads LGHNA; CDR2 reads YNFKEQ. The CDR3 is made up of 16 amino acids.

This clone was found a few times. The gene calls are TRBV5-5 and TRBJ2-2; 10 bases align to TRBD2. The CDR3 length is 17 residues. Germline V gene lookup returns CDR1 SGHKS and CDR2 YYEKEE (reference sequence). V lost 2 bases, J lost 0 bases, and 4 bases stayed unmatched. CDR3 nucleotide sequence: TGTGCCAGCAGCTTAGGACTAGCGGAACCGAACACCGGGGAGCTGTTTTTT. This encodes CASSLGLAEPNTGELFF. The variable domain in full, with the rest retrieved from reference TRBV5-5 and TRBJ2-2, is DAGVTQSPTHLIKTRGQQVTLRCSPISGHKSVSWYQQVLGQGPQFIFQYYEKEERGRGNFPDRFSARQFPNYSSELNVNALLLGDSALYLCASSLGLAEPNTGELFFGEGSRLTVL.

V is TRBV11-2 and J is TRBJ2-1; TRBD2 aligns across 10 bases. Germline V lookup: CDR1 SGHAT, CDR2 FQNNGV. The CDR3 covers 16 residues. V was clipped by 5 bases and J by 4 bases; unmatched bases: 8. The CDR3 protein is CASSPMIAGGYNEQFF. The DNA of the CDR3 is TGTGCCAGCAGCCCCATGATAGCGGGGGGTTACAATGAGCAGTTCTTC. Variable domain in full (rest from reference TRBV11-2 and TRBJ2-1): EAGVAQSPRYKIIEKRQSVAFWCNPISGHATLYWYQQILGQGPKLLIQFQNNGVVDDSQLPKDRFSAERLKGVDSTLKIQPAKLEDSAVYLCASSPMIAGGYNEQFFGPGTRLTVL.

CDR3 residues: CASSPPPGTTEAFF. The CDR3 nucleotides are TGCGCCAGCAGCCCGCCCCCAGGGACCACTGAAGCTTTCTTT. This chain connects TRBV4-1 to TRBJ1-1; a weak D match, TRBD1 (5 bases). The CDR3 length is 14 residues. V was trimmed by 4 bases and J by 4 bases, leaving 13 bases between them. CDR1 is MGHRA and CDR2 is YSYEKL in the germline V gene.

CDR3 nucleotide sequence: TGTGCCAGCAGCTCCTGGACAGGGCGCTCCTACAATGAGCAGTTCTTC. Translated, it gives CASSSWTGRSYNEQFF. V usage is TRBV7-8 and J usage is TRBJ2-1; 8 bases align to TRBD1. Germline CDR1 and CDR2: SGHVS and FQNEAQ. The ends lost 4 bases at V and 0 bases at J; junction bases unmatched: 5. The CDR3 runs to 16 residues.

This chain links TRBV6-6 with TRBJ1-2, with D tentatively TRBD1 (6 bases). The CDR3 runs to 15 residues. V dropped 0 bases and J dropped 2 bases, with 10 bases sitting between them. Germline V gives CDR1 MNHNY, CDR2 SVGAGI (reference sequence). Written as DNA, the CDR3 is TGTGCCAGCAGTTACTCTACAGGGATCAACTATGGCTACACCTTC. Translated: CASSYSTGINYGYTF.

The gene calls are TRBV27 and TRBJ2-7; a possible D gene is TRBD1 (6 bases). The CDR3 loop spans 14 amino acids. Germline CDR1 reads MNHEY; CDR2 reads SMNVEV (reference sequence). Trimming pared 5 bases from V and 2 bases from J, leaving 13 bases between. The CDR3 DNA sequence: TGTGCCAGCAGTAAACGACAGGCCACCTACGAGCAGTACTTC. Residues: CASSKRQATYEQYF.

V gene TRBV5-1 combines with J gene TRBJ1-4; D not resolved. The germline V gene encodes CDR1 SGHRS and CDR2 YFSETQ. The CDR3 runs to 14 residues. Between the trimmed V and J ends, which lost 2 bases and 1 base, there was a span of 6 bases. Here the CDR3 reads CASSLGVTNEKLFF. The CDR3 nucleotides are TGCGCCAGCAGCTTAGGAGTAACTAATGAAAAACTGTTTTTT.

The chain employs TRBV2 and TRBJ1-1, with D hard to call. Trimming took 1 base from V and 8 from J, leaving 2 bases between them. CDR1 is SNHLY, CDR2 FYNNEI, per germline. This CDR3 spans 10 amino acids. The CDR3 reads CASSEGEAFF. The CDR3, as DNA: TGTGCCAGCAGTGAAGGAGAAGCTTTCTTT.

The J gene is TRBJ2-7, the V gene TRBV7-7; D remains unclear. CDR3 length: 13 amino acids. Germline CDR1 is SSHAT and CDR2 is FNYEAQ (reference sequence). V was pared by 5 bases and J by 6 bases, with 14 bases between. The CDR3 is CASSERPHLEQYF. Here the CDR3 DNA reads TGTGCCAGCAGCGAACGACCGCACCTCGAGCAGTACTTC.

The V call is TRBV7-2, the J call TRBJ2-2; D is perhaps TRBD1 (5 bases). Trimming removed 5 bases at V and 4 bases at J, with 8 bases between. CDR1 and CDR2 (germline): SGHTA, FQGNSA. The CDR3 spans 13 residues. This chain's CDR3 is CASSPDSTGELFF. CDR3 bases: TGTGCCAGCAGCCCCGACAGCACCGGGGAGCTGTTTTTT.

The rearrangement joins TRBV5-1 to TRBJ2-5; D unclear. The CDR3 covers 13 residues. Germline V gene sequence: CDR1 SGHRS, CDR2 YFSETQ. V was trimmed by 4 bases and J by 2 bases, leaving 9 bases between them. The CDR3 DNA follows: TGCGCCAGCAGCCAAGGGCCACAAGAGACCCAGTACTTC. It specifies CASSQGPQETQYF.

Written as DNA, the CDR3 is TGCGCCAGCGCAAGGGAAGTCTCTGGGGCCAACGTCCTGACTTTC. This encodes CASAREVSGANVLTF. The rearrangement uses TRBV4-1 and TRBJ2-6; D remains unclear. The CDR3 is 15 residues long. Germline CDR1 MGHRA, CDR2 YSYEKL. Trimming took 8 bases from V and 0 from J, leaving 11 bases between them.

The CDR3 sequence is CSVEVAGGLTDTQYF. The CDR3 DNA follows: TGCAGCGTTGAAGTAGCGGGGGGCCTCACAGATACGCAGTATTTT. V and J are TRBV29-1 and TRBJ2-3; the match to TRBD2 covers 10 bases. The J segment lost 2 bases and the V segment lost 1 base, leaving 3 bases of the junction unmatched. Germline CDR1 is SQVTM and CDR2 is ANQGSEA. This CDR3 comprises 15 residues.

This chain joins TRBV6-5 and TRBJ2-2; 8 bases match TRBD2. The ends lost 10 bases at V and 2 bases at J; junction bases unmatched: 6. Germline V gives CDR1 MNHEY, CDR2 SVGAGI. This CDR3 is built from 14 residues. The CDR3 DNA is TGTGCCACCGAGGGACTAGATAACACCGGGGAGCTGTTTTTT. Amino acid sequence: CATEGLDNTGELFF.

CDR3 amino acids: CASRNNSGTGETQYF. The CDR3, as DNA: TGTGCCAGCAGAAACAATTCGGGAACAGGGGAGACCCAGTACTTC. The chain is built from TRBV2 and TRBJ2-5, with D tentatively TRBD1 (6 bases). The CDR3 extends over 15 amino acids. Germline values: CDR1 SNHLY, CDR2 FYNNEI. The V end was cut by 6 bases, the J end by 5 bases, with 19 bases between.

The chain uses TRBV6-4 and TRBJ2-1; weak D call: TRBD1 (6 bases). The CDR3 extends over 15 amino acids. Trimming left V 4 bases short and J 9 bases short, with 19 bases between. Germline V gives CDR1 MRHNA, CDR2 SNTAGT. The CDR3 nucleotides are TGTGCCAGCAGTGTGAGCAGGGGACCCTATAGTGAGCAGTTCTTC. It translates to CASSVSRGPYSEQFF.

This clone has only a few counts. The chain has TRBV7-3 and TRBJ2-2, with 8 bases matching TRBD2. Germline lookup yields CDR1 SGHTA and CDR2 FQGTGA. J lost 7 bases, V lost 8 bases, and 12 bases had no gene match. CDR3 length: 15 residues. The CDR3 region has the DNA TGTGCCAGCGCCCCCGGGAGGGACGGCAGCGGGGAGCTGTTTTTT. Translating gives CASAPGRDGSGELFF.

The V gene is TRBV11-2, the J gene TRBJ1-1; 7 positions agree with TRBD1. V shed 5 bases, J shed 5 bases, and the junction held 8 bases outside the gene matches. Germline CDR1 SGHAT, CDR2 FQNNGV. CDR3 size: 14 residues. The CDR3: CASSPHRGRTEAFF. Here the CDR3 DNA reads TGTGCCAGCAGCCCCCACAGGGGTCGGACTGAAGCTTTCTTT.

This clone has only a few counts. The genes are TRBV9 and TRBJ1-2; maybe TRBD1 (5 bases). This CDR3 region has 13 residues. The V and J ends lost 0 bases and 3 bases respectively, with 6 bases between them. Per the germline V gene, CDR1 is SGDLS and CDR2 is YYNGEE. This CDR3 is CASSVGQYYGYTF. Here the CDR3 DNA reads TGTGCCAGCAGCGTAGGACAGTACTATGGCTACACCTTC.